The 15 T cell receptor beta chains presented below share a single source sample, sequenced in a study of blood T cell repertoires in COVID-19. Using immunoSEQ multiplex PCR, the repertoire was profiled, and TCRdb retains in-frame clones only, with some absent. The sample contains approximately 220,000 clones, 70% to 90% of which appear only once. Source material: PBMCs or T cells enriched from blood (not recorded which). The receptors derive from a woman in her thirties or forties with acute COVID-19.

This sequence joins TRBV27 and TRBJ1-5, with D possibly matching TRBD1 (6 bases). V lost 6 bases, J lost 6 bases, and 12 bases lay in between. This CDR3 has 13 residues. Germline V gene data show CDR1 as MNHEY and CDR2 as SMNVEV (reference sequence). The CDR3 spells CASRQGMSQPQHF. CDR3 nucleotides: TGTGCCAGCAGACAGGGAATGAGTCAGCCCCAGCATTTT.

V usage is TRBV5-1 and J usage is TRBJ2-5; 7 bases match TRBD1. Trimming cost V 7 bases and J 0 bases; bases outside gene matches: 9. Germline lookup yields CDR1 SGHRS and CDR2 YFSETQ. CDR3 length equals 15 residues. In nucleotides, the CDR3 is TGCGCCAGCGGAGCATTAACAGGGGACCAAGAGACCCAGTACTTC. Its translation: CASGALTGDQETQYF.

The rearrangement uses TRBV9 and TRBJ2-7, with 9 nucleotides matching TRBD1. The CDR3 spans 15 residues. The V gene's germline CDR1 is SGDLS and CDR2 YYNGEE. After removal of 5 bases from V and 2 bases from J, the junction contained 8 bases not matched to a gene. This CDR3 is CASRPKGTGPYEQYV. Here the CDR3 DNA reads TGTGCCAGCAGACCTAAGGGGACAGGGCCCTACGAGCAGTACGTC.

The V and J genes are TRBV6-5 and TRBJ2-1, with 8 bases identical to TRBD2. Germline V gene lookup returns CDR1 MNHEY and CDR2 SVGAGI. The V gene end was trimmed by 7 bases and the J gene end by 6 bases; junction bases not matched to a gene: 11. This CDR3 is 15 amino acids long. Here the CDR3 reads CASTTGGPWINEQFF. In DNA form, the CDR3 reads TGTGCCAGCACTACGGGGGGGCCGTGGATCAATGAGCAGTTCTTC.

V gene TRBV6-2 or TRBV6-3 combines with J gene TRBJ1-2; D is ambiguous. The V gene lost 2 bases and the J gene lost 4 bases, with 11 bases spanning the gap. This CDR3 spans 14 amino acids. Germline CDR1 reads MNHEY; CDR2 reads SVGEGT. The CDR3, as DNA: TGTGCCAGCAGTTACGGAGTGGAGAGCTATGGCTACACCTTC. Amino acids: CASSYGVESYGYTF.

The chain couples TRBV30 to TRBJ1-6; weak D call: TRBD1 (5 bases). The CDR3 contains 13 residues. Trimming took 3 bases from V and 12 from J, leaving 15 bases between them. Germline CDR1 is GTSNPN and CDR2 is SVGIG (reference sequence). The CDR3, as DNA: TGTGCCTGGAGCTGGCAGGGATTTTTACCCCTCCACTTT. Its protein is CAWSWQGFLPLHF.

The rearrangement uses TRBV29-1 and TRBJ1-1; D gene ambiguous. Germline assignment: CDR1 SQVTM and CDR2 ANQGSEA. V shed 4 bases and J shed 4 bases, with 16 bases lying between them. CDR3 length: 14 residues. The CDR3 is CSVGEPPTSTEAFF. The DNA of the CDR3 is TGCAGCGTTGGGGAGCCTCCGACCAGCACTGAAGCTTTCTTT.

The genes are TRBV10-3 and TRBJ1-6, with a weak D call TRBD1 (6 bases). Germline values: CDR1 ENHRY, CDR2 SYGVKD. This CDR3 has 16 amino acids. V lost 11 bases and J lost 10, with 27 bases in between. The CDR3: CAASSSGGGGNSPLHF. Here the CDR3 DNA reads TGTGCCGCTTCATCTTCGGGGGGAGGGGGAAACTCACCCCTCCACTTT.

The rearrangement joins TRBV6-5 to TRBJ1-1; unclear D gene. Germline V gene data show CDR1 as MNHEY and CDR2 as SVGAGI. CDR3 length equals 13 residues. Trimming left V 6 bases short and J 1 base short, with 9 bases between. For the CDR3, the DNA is TGTGCCAGCAGCACCCCAGGGAACACTGAAGCTTTCTTT. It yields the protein CASSTPGNTEAFF.

CDR3 bases: TGTGCCAGTAGTATAGATCTGCGGACAGTCTACGAGCAGTACTTC. Translating it yields CASSIDLRTVYEQYF. This chain uses TRBV19 with TRBJ2-7, with a tentative D call TRBD1 (6 bases). The germline V and J ends were trimmed by 0 bases and 3 bases, with 12 bases remaining between them. Germline V CDR1 and CDR2: LNHDA, SQIVND (reference sequence). The CDR3 has 15 residues. Full variable domain (missing parts from reference TRBV19 and TRBJ2-7): DGGITQSPKYLFRKEGQNVTLSCEQNLNHDAMYWYRQDPGQGLRLIYYSQIVNDFQKGDIAEGYSVSREKKESFPLTVTSAQKNPTAFYLCASSIDLRTVYEQYFGPGTRLTVT.

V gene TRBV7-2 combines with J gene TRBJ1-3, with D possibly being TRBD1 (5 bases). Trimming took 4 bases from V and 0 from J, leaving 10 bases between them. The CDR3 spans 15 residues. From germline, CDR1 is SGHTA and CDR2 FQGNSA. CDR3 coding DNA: TGTGCCAGCAGCTATCAGGGAGGCTCTGGAAACACCATATATTTT. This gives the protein CASSYQGGSGNTIYF.

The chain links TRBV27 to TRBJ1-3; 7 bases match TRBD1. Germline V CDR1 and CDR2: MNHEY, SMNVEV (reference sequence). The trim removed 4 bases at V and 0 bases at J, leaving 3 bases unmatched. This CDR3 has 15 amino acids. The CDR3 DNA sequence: TGTGCCAGCAGTTGGGACAGCACCTCTGGAAACACCATATATTTT. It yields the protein CASSWDSTSGNTIYF.

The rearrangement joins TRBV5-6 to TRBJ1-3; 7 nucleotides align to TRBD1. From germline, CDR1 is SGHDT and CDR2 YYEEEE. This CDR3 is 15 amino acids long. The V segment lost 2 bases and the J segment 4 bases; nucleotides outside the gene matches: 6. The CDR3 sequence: CASSLQRTGGNTIYF. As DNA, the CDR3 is TGTGCCAGCAGCTTACAAAGGACAGGAGGAAACACCATATATTTT.

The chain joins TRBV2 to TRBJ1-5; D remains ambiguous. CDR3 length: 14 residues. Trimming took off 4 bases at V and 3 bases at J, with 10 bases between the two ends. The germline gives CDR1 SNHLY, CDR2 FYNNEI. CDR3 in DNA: TGTGCCAGCAGTGGGGTCAGGCACAATCAGCCCCAGCATTTT. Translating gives CASSGVRHNQPQHF.

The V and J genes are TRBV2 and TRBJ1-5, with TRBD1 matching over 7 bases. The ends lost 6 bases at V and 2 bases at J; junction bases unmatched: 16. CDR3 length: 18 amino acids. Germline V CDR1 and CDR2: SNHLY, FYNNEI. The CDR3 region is CASRGPGQSSRGNQPQHF. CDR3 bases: TGTGCCAGCAGGGGACCGGGACAGTCTTCACGCGGCAATCAGCCCCAGCATTTT.